These 15 T cell receptor beta chains share one sample of origin, sequenced in a study of Graves' ophthalmopathy and Graves' hyperthyroidism. Amplified TCR beta CDR3 regions were obtained using RNA transcripts as template. The authors performed first-round RT-PCR with HTBI primers and then a second-round multiplex PCR. Each CDR3 protein gets one entry after TCRdb re-called the multiplex PCR reads with MiXCR. The sample lists around 400,000 distinct CDR3 sequences; under 25% were seen once. The sequencing sample was made of peripheral blood. The receptors here all came from a woman aged 18-35 years with stable Graves' hyperthyroidism.

This clonotype was seen at least ten times. The rearrangement uses TRBV9 and TRBJ1-1; possibly TRBD1 for D (5 bases). The CDR3 contains 14 residues. Trimming removed 4 bases from V and 1 base from J, with 11 bases in between. Per germline, CDR1 SGDLS and CDR2 YYNGEE. As DNA, the CDR3 is TGTGCCAGCAGCCCACAGGCCCAGAACACTGAAGCTTTCTTT. Translating it yields CASSPQAQNTEAFF.

This clonotype was picked up a small number of times. The gene calls are TRBV28 and TRBJ1-1; unclear D gene. Germline values: CDR1 MDHEN, CDR2 SYDVKM. The V end was cut by 8 bases, the J end by 4 bases, with 17 bases between. This CDR3 spans 14 amino acids. CDR3 residues: CASLRQLTGTEAFF. In DNA form, the CDR3 reads TGTGCCAGCTTACGACAACTAACGGGCACTGAAGCTTTCTTT.

Note on this clonotype: This may stem from a read error, because a much larger clone lies one nucleotide away. The gene calls are TRBV19 and TRBJ2-5; D remains ambiguous. Germline V gene data show CDR1 as LNHDA and CDR2 as SQIVND (reference sequence). The CDR3 consists of 13 residues. CDR3 coding DNA: TGTGTCAGTAGTGGACGGGACCAAGAGACCCAGTACTTC. It translates to CVSSGRDQETQYF.

A few counts support this clonotype. The chain employs TRBV24-1 and TRBJ1-1; no clear D. The germline CDR1 and CDR2 sequences are KGHDR and SFDVKD. There are 13 residues in the CDR3. Trimming left V 5 bases short and J 1 base short, with 7 bases between. The chain's CDR3 is CATSVGGNTEAFF. The CDR3 DNA follows: TGTGCCACCAGTGTAGGAGGGAACACTGAAGCTTTCTTT.

This clonotype was counted a few times. The chain employs TRBV12-3 or TRBV12-4 and TRBJ1-2, with a tentative D call TRBD1 (5 bases). Trimming removed 8 bases at V and 0 bases at J, with 10 bases between. The CDR3 is 13 amino acids. The CDR3 sequence is CASGPGTNYGYTF. The CDR3 bases are TGTGCCAGCGGGCCAGGGACTAACTATGGCTACACCTTC.

The table lists this clonotype with many counts. The rearrangement joins TRBV6-2 or TRBV6-3 to TRBJ2-2; D gene ambiguous. From germline, CDR1 is MNHEY and CDR2 SVGEGT. Trimming removed 5 bases from V and 0 bases from J, with 16 bases in between. The CDR3 is 17 residues long. The CDR3 loop reads CASSRVPRFPNTGELFF. The CDR3 DNA reads TGTGCCAGCAGTCGGGTCCCGCGATTCCCGAACACCGGGGAGCTGTTTTTT.

This clonotype was observed many times. This chain uses TRBV5-1 with TRBJ2-7; D is uncertain. The CDR3 is 18 amino acids. Trimming pared 4 bases from V and 7 bases from J, leaving 30 bases between. Germline V gives CDR1 SGHRS, CDR2 YFSETQ. The CDR3 DNA reads TGCGCCAGCAGCCCTGCCCCATCTATTGCCTGGGCGTCGAAAGAGCAGTACTTC. This encodes CASSPAPSIAWASKEQYF.

Many counts were recorded for this clonotype. V and J are TRBV6-2 or TRBV6-3 and TRBJ1-2; TRBD1 might be the D (6 bases). V lost 5 bases and J lost 4, with 14 bases in between. Germline V gives CDR1 MNHEY, CDR2 SVGEGT. CDR3 length equals 14 residues. The CDR3 nucleotides read TGTGCCAGCAGTCGCTGGACAGCCTCCTATGGCTACACCTTC. Translated, it gives CASSRWTASYGYTF.

The rearrangement uses TRBV11-2 and TRBJ2-7; D not certain. The CDR3 length is 16 residues. Germline CDR1 reads SGHAT; CDR2 reads FQNNGV. V was pared by 5 bases and J by 4 bases, with 21 bases between. CDR3 sequence reads: CASSPPRGCQLYEQYF. The DNA for the CDR3 is TGTGCCAGCAGCCCCCCACGAGGTTGCCAGCTTTACGAGCAGTACTTC.

This clonotype was picked up a small number of times. CDR3 nucleotide sequence: TGTGCCAGCAGCCCTCTAACCCCCCGAGGCGAGCAGTACTTC. Its translation: CASSPLTPRGEQYF. The rearrangement joins TRBV12-3 or TRBV12-4 to TRBJ2-7; no clear D. Trimming shortened V by 6 bases and J by 6 bases, and 18 bases separated the two germline ends. This CDR3 spans 14 amino acids.

This clonotype showed up just once. The chain is built from TRBV7-2 and TRBJ2-2; no firm D call. Germline-derived CDR1 and CDR2 are SGHTA and FQGNSA. There are 14 residues in the CDR3. Trimming cost V 7 bases and J 3 bases, with 12 bases left between them. The CDR3 bases are TGTGCCAGCACCAGGCAGGCTCACACCGGGGAGCTGTTTTTT. Its protein is CASTRQAHTGELFF.

This clonotype was found many times. This chain uses TRBV29-1 with TRBJ1-1; 7 bases fit TRBD1. Looked up from germline, CDR1 is SQVTM and CDR2 is ANQGSEA. V dropped 5 bases and J dropped 1; count of bases not matched to a gene: 7. This CDR3 has 14 residues. The CDR3 DNA is TGCAGCGTTACGACCGGGACAGCGAACACTGAAGCTTTCTTT. Its translation: CSVTTGTANTEAFF.

This clonotype has a count of ten or more. The chain carries TRBV4-3 and TRBJ2-5; 7 nucleotides align to TRBD2. Germline CDR1 LGHNA, CDR2 YSLEER. This CDR3 spans 16 amino acids. Trimming at V came to 0 bases and at J to 5 bases, leaving 9 bases not matched to a gene. CDR3 loop: CASSQDGGEGHETQYF. The CDR3 bases are TGCGCCAGCAGCCAAGATGGAGGGGAGGGCCATGAGACCCAGTACTTC.

This clonotype was recorded many times. The chain uses TRBV9 and TRBJ2-5, with a tentative D call TRBD2 (7 bases). CDR3 size: 13 residues. The V end was cut by 6 bases, the J end by 5 bases, with 14 bases between. Germline CDR1 and CDR2: SGDLS and YYNGEE. CDR3 coding DNA: TGTGCCAGCACCGAGGGGGGGGAGGAGACCCAGTACTTC. It is translated as CASTEGGEETQYF.

Many counts were recorded for this clonotype. This sequence joins TRBV5-1 and TRBJ1-2; D uncertain. CDR3 length: 13 residues. Trimming left V 0 bases short and J 2 bases short, with 5 bases between. Germline assignment: CDR1 SGHRS and CDR2 YFSETQ. CDR3 in amino acids: CASSLGHNYGYTF. The CDR3 DNA reads TGCGCCAGCAGCTTGGGCCACAACTATGGCTACACCTTC.